One and the same sample provided the 2 T cell receptor beta chains below, sequenced in a study of shared clonotypes between healthy human individuals. TCRdb keeps only in-frame clones here, not all; method: immunoSEQ multiplex PCR. The sample has about 680,000 clones, 60% to 75% seen once. The source material was memory CD4+ T cells sorted from blood. Noted subset: CD45RA-negative fraction. The receptor set was obtained from a young woman in good health.

The V call is TRBV6-4, the J call TRBJ1-2; the D gene is possibly TRBD1 (5 bases). V was clipped by 3 bases and J by 2 bases, with 13 bases between them. The germline V gene has CDR1 MRHNA and CDR2 SNTAGT. The CDR3 sequence is 15 residues long. In DNA, the CDR3 is TGTGCCAGCAGTGAGGATCAGGGTGGGAACTATGGCTACACCTTC. Its translation: CASSEDQGGNYGYTF.

The chain recombines TRBV19 with TRBJ1-5, with D perhaps TRBD1 (6 bases). Trimming cost V 7 bases and J 2 bases, with 15 bases left between them. The CDR3 has 15 residues. Germline V gene sequence: CDR1 LNHDA, CDR2 SQIVND (reference sequence). CDR3 DNA: TGTGCCAGTAACGGGGGGCCTAAGGGCAATCAGCCCCAGCATTTT. Its protein product is CASNGGPKGNQPQHF.